Below are 31 T cell receptor beta chains sequenced from a single sample in a study of CXCR3-negative and CXCR3-positive naive CD8 T cells. UMI-labeled TRB cDNA libraries were prepared by 5' RACE. From the 5' RACE reads, TCRdb lists one entry per CDR3 protein and no DNA. Across tens of thousands of distinct CDR3 sequences, the top ten clones capture around 1.9% of the sample. Sequencing was carried out using naive CXCR3- CD8+ T cells from blood. Sample subset: CD45RO-CCR7+CD27+CD95- naive CD8+ T cells lacking CXCR3 (TNR3-). Source of these receptors: a human donor in good health. Some clones in this sample may be carry-over from other donors' samples.

The rearrangement links TRBV29-1 to TRBJ2-7; with no DNA, the TCRdb D assignment of TRBD2 cannot be verified. Germline V lookup: CDR1 SQVTM, CDR2 ANQGSEA. CDR3 length: 11 residues. CDR3 loop: CSVGGGSEQYF.

This rearrangement joins TRBV2 to TRBJ1-1. CDR1 is SNHLY, CDR2 FYNNEI, per germline. The CDR3 covers 17 residues. Here the CDR3 reads CASTEPRGGGTVTEAFF.

Judged by frequency, this clonotype is medium-sized. This chain joins TRBV11-2 and TRBJ1-6; the TCRdb D gene call, TRBD1, has no DNA to confirm it. Per germline, CDR1 SGHAT and CDR2 FQNNGV. This CDR3 has 14 amino acids. The CDR3 protein is CASSMTALNSPLHF. Variable domain in full (rest from reference TRBV11-2 and TRBJ1-6): EAGVAQSPRYKIIEKRQSVAFWCNPISGHATLYWYQQILGQGPKLLIQFQNNGVVDDSQLPKDRFSAERLKGVDSTLKIQPAKLEDSAVYLCASSMTALNSPLHFGNGTRLTVT.

J is TRBJ2-3 and V is TRBV29-1; TCRdb gives TRBD2 as the D gene, but with no DNA this cannot be confirmed. The CDR3 runs to 13 residues. CDR1 and CDR2 from the germline V gene are SQVTM and ANQGSEA. CDR3 in amino acids: CSVVSGATDTQYF.

This chain connects TRBV18 to TRBJ2-7. The CDR3 is 15 amino acids. Per germline, CDR1 KGHSH and CDR2 LQKENI. The CDR3 reads CASSLPGMDSYEQYF.

This chain uses TRBV20-1 with TRBJ1-5; the TCRdb call, TRBD1, lacks DNA for checking. The V gene's germline CDR1 is DFQATT and CDR2 SNEGSKA (reference sequence). There are 15 residues in the CDR3. The CDR3: CSARDPGVGFQPQHF.

The chain links TRBV7-9 to TRBJ2-2; the D call of TRBD1 rests on TCRdb alone, since no DNA is present to check it. Germline V gives CDR1 SEHNR, CDR2 FQNEAQ (reference sequence). CDR3 length: 16 residues. This CDR3 is CASSPPFGLNTGELFF.

The gene calls are TRBV6-2 or TRBV6-3 and TRBJ2-1; TCRdb names TRBD1, which stays unverified in the absence of DNA. Germline V gene lookup returns CDR1 MNHEY and CDR2 SVGEGT. CDR3 length: 14 residues. The CDR3 spells CASSKGLGYNEQFF.

The chain combines TRBV7-2 with TRBJ2-5; TCRdb's D call, TRBD2, is unchecked because there is no DNA. The germline gives CDR1 SGHTA, CDR2 FQGNSA. The CDR3 spans 14 residues. The CDR3 loop reads CASSQERLQETQYF. Variable domain in full (rest from reference TRBV7-2 and TRBJ2-5): GAGVSQSPSNKVTEKGKDVELRCDPISGHTALYWYRQSLGQGLEFLIYFQGNSAPDKSGLPSDRFSAERTGGSVSTLTIQRTQQEDSAVYLCASSQERLQETQYFGPGTRLLVL.

This chain uses TRBV28 with TRBJ2-7; as DNA is missing, the TRBD2 call by TCRdb cannot be tested. The CDR3 has 12 residues. Germline values: CDR1 MDHEN, CDR2 SYDVKM. CDR3 residues: CATTGGPSEQYF.

CDR3 amino acids: CASSQASFTQYF. This chain joins TRBV14 and TRBJ2-3. This CDR3 contains 12 residues. CDR1 and CDR2 from the germline V gene are SGHDN and FVKESK.

By frequency, this clonotype registers medium-sized (0.01 to 0.1%). The chain links TRBV7-9 to TRBJ2-1; TCRdb reports TRBD2, a call that lacks DNA to check it against. This CDR3 has 16 residues. Looked up from germline, CDR1 is SEHNR and CDR2 is FQNEAQ (reference sequence). The CDR3 spells CASSGPGTTTYNEQFF.

V usage is TRBV20-1 and J usage is TRBJ1-2; TCRdb proposes TRBD1, but this gene call is untestable without DNA. The germline CDR1 and CDR2 sequences are DFQATT and SNEGSKA (reference sequence). The CDR3 contains 13 residues. The CDR3 loop is CSADPDRDYGYTF.

This chain joins TRBV15 and TRBJ1-1. The CDR3 spans 14 residues. CDR1 is LNHNV and CDR2 is YYDKDF in the germline V gene (reference sequence). CDR3 residues: CATSRDTENTEAFF. Complete variable domain (other parts from reference TRBV15 and TRBJ1-1): DAMVIQNPRYQVTQFGKPVTLSCSQTLNHNVMYWYQQKSSQAPKLLFHYYDKDFNNEADTPDNFQSRRPNTSFCFLDIRSPGLGDTAMYLCATSRDTENTEAFFGQGTRLTVV.

This chain uses TRBV28 with TRBJ2-7. This CDR3 spans 13 amino acids. CDR1 is MDHEN and CDR2 is SYDVKM in the germline V gene. The CDR3 spells CASSLWGTYEQYF.

The chain links TRBV5-5 to TRBJ2-3; TCRdb's D call of TRBD1 is untestable without DNA. CDR1 is SGHKS, CDR2 YYEKEE, per germline (reference sequence). The length of the CDR3 is 15 residues. The CDR3 loop is CASSDRESRADTQYF.

The chain is built from TRBV3-1 and TRBJ2-1; TCRdb calls TRBD1, which cannot be checked without DNA. The CDR3 totals 17 residues. From germline, CDR1 is LGHDT and CDR2 YNNKEL (reference sequence). The chain's CDR3 is CASSLTSTGRLYAEQFF.

The chain carries TRBV7-9 and TRBJ1-4. This CDR3 has 14 residues. Germline V gene lookup returns CDR1 SEHNR and CDR2 FQNEAQ (reference sequence). CDR3: CASSSPRRSEKLFF.

The chain carries TRBV4-1 and TRBJ2-7; TCRdb returns TRBD1, unconfirmable since there is no DNA. This CDR3 contains 14 residues. CDR1 and CDR2 from the germline V gene are MGHRA and YSYEKL. CDR3 protein: CASSPRGQTIEQYF.

The chain is built from TRBV12-3 or TRBV12-4 and TRBJ2-1. The CDR3 has 15 residues. CDR3: CASQPTHFSYNEQFF.

The rearrangement joins TRBV5-5 to TRBJ2-3; lacking DNA, the TRBD2 call made by TCRdb goes unchecked. The CDR3 length is 15 residues. Germline values: CDR1 SGHKS, CDR2 YYEKEE (reference sequence). The CDR3 here is CASSLLEVSTDTQYF. Complete variable domain (other parts from reference TRBV5-5 and TRBJ2-3): DAGVTQSPTHLIKTRGQQVTLRCSPISGHKSVSWYQQVLGQGPQFIFQYYEKEERGRGNFPDRFSARQFPNYSSELNVNALLLGDSALYLCASSLLEVSTDTQYFGPGTRLTVL.

This chain links TRBV29-1 with TRBJ2-7; TCRdb's D call, TRBD1, is unchecked because there is no DNA. The CDR3 has 14 residues. CDR1 is SQVTM, CDR2 ANQGSEA, per germline. This CDR3 is CSVETGSGTYEQYF.

V usage is TRBV4-3 and J usage is TRBJ2-6. Germline CDR1 is LGHNA and CDR2 is YSLEER. The CDR3 covers 16 residues. The CDR3 is CASSQDGGAGANVLTF.

V is TRBV4-1 and J is TRBJ2-2. Germline assignment: CDR1 MGHRA and CDR2 YSYEKL. The length of the CDR3 is 13 residues. This chain's CDR3 is CASSPLLTGELFF.

This chain connects TRBV29-1 to TRBJ2-1; TCRdb reports TRBD2, a call that lacks DNA to check it against. Germline CDR1 and CDR2: SQVTM and ANQGSEA. The CDR3 has 14 amino acids. The CDR3 loop reads CSVEPSGSYNEQFF.

The genes are TRBV7-9 and TRBJ2-3. CDR1 is SEHNR, CDR2 FQNEAQ, per germline (reference sequence). The CDR3 extends over 13 amino acids. CDR3 protein: CASRETGVDTQYF.

V is TRBV29-1 and J is TRBJ2-7; the D gene TCRdb calls, TRBD1, cannot be checked with no DNA. The CDR3 length is 15 residues. The germline V gene has CDR1 SQVTM and CDR2 ANQGSEA. This CDR3 reads CSVAPPGTGVYEQYF.

The chain combines TRBV29-1 with TRBJ2-1; TCRdb selects TRBD2, and the lack of DNA leaves this call unchecked. Germline lookup yields CDR1 SQVTM and CDR2 ANQGSEA. CDR3 size: 12 residues. The CDR3 loop reads CSAKEGYNEQFF.

By frequency, this clonotype is medium-sized. The chain joins TRBV11-3 to TRBJ2-1; TCRdb names TRBD1, which stays unverified in the absence of DNA. In germline, CDR1 is SGHNT, CDR2 YENEEA. This CDR3 contains 15 residues. The CDR3 loop is CASSYDEGSYNEQFF.

CDR3 loop: CASSPYWDRSEQFF. The J gene is TRBJ2-1, the V gene TRBV6-2 or TRBV6-3; the D gene TCRdb calls, TRBD1, cannot be checked with no DNA. CDR1 and CDR2 (germline): MNHEY, SVGEGT. This CDR3 is 14 amino acids long.

The chain uses TRBV6-2 or TRBV6-3 and TRBJ1-3. There are 16 residues in the CDR3. Germline V CDR1 and CDR2: MNHEY, SVGEGT. CDR3 region: CASSYTWPSSGNTIYF.